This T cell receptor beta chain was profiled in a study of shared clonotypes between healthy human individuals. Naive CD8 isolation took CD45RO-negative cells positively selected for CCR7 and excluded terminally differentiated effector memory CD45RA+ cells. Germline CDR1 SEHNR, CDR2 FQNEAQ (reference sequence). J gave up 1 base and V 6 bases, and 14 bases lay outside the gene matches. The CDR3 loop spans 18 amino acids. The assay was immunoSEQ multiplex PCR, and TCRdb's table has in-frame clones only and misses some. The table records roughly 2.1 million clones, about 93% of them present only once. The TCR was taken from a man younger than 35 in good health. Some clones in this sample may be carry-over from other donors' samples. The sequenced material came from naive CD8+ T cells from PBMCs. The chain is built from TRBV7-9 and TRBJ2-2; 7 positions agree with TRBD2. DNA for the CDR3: TGTGCCAGCAGGCTCCCGGGCCTAGCGGCACAGAACACCGGGGAGCTGTTTTTT. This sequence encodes CASRLPGLAAQNTGELFF.